Following are 21 T cell receptor beta chains from one sample sequenced in a study of T cell repertoires in cytomegalovirus infection. TCRdb fed the reads into MiXCR, producing one record per CDR3 protein. The sample lists approximately 730,000 distinct CDR3 sequences; 30% to 35% were seen once. These receptors are not linked to any known antigen. This sample comprised cultured PBMCs, obtained from culture after CMV antigen stimulation. The receptors stem from a human donor in good health (CMV status not recorded). Some clones in this sample may be carry-over from other donors' samples.

V is TRBV5-4 and J is TRBJ1-5, with D tentatively TRBD1 (5 bases). The CDR3 is made up of 15 amino acids. Germline V gene sequence: CDR1 SGHNT, CDR2 YYREEE (reference sequence). The germline V and J ends were trimmed by 0 bases and 7 bases, with 14 bases remaining between them. CDR3 protein: CASSLVPGEGQPQHF. DNA for the CDR3: TGTGCCAGCAGCTTGGTTCCGGGGGAGGGACAGCCCCAGCATTTT.

The J gene is TRBJ2-5, the V gene TRBV7-6; no reliable D call. This CDR3 is 13 amino acids long. Germline V gene lookup returns CDR1 SGHVS and CDR2 FNYEAQ. The ends were cut back, 8 bases at V and 5 bases at J, with 15 bases in the middle. Here the CDR3 reads CASRPPGSETQYF. The DNA of the CDR3 is TGTGCCAGCCGACCCCCGGGTTCCGAGACCCAGTACTTC.

This clonotype was seen ten or more times. V is TRBV7-2 and J is TRBJ1-1, with D unclear. CDR3 length equals 13 residues. Germline lookup yields CDR1 SGHTA and CDR2 FQGNSA. Trimming pared 3 bases from V and 2 bases from J, leaving 7 bases between. CDR3 protein: CASSFQLNTEAFF. The CDR3 DNA is TGTGCCAGCAGCTTCCAGCTTAACACTGAAGCTTTCTTT.

The chain recombines TRBV12-3 or TRBV12-4 with TRBJ2-7; D gene uncertain. Trimming took 3 bases from V and 3 from J, leaving 12 bases between them. The CDR3 is 14 residues long. As DNA, the CDR3 is TGTGCCAGCAGTTTTTCAGCAGTCCTCTACGAGCAGTACTTC. Translating gives CASSFSAVLYEQYF.

V usage is TRBV9 and J usage is TRBJ2-1; 9 bases align to TRBD2. The J segment lost 4 bases and the V segment lost 7 bases, leaving 12 bases of the junction unmatched. The CDR3 consists of 16 residues. Germline values: CDR1 SGDLS, CDR2 YYNGEE. CDR3: CASGLRASGAYNEQFF. In DNA, the CDR3 is TGTGCCAGCGGGTTACGGGCTAGCGGGGCTTACAATGAGCAGTTCTTC. The variable domain in full, with the rest retrieved from reference TRBV9 and TRBJ2-1, is DSGVTQTPKHLITATGQRVTLRCSPRSGDLSVYWYQQSLDQGLQFLIQYYNGEERAKGNILERFSAQQFPDLHSELNLSSLELGDSALYFCASGLRASGAYNEQFFGPGTRLTVL.

This clonotype was recorded at least ten times. The chain has TRBV7-2 and TRBJ2-2; D gene ambiguous. The germline V and J ends were trimmed by 1 base and 1 base, with 7 bases remaining between them. Germline V gene lookup returns CDR1 SGHTA and CDR2 FQGNSA. This CDR3 is 15 amino acids long. The CDR3 DNA reads TGTGCCAGCAGCTTAGATCCTAAGAACACCGGGGAGCTGTTTTTT. It codes for CASSLDPKNTGELFF.

The chain employs TRBV12-3 or TRBV12-4 and TRBJ1-1; the D is unclear. V was cut by 3 bases and J by 7 bases, with 12 bases left in between. This CDR3 contains 13 residues. CDR3 sequence: CASSLGYTDEAFF. CDR3 DNA sequence: TGTGCCAGCAGTTTGGGGTATACTGATGAAGCTTTCTTT.

The chain's CDR3 is CASREIQGAYYGYTF. Written as DNA, the CDR3 is TGTGCCAGCAGAGAAATACAGGGGGCGTATTATGGCTACACCTTC. The rearrangement joins TRBV6-6 to TRBJ1-2, with TRBD1 identical over 9 bases. The CDR3 spans 15 residues. CDR1 and CDR2 from the germline V gene are MNHNY and SVGAGI (reference sequence). After removal of 6 bases from V and 5 bases from J, the junction contained 10 bases not matched to a gene.

The chain links TRBV5-1 to TRBJ2-7; tentative D call: TRBD1 (6 bases). This CDR3 comprises 16 residues. Trimming stripped 0 bases from V and 2 bases from J, with 15 bases between. Germline CDR1 SGHRS, CDR2 YFSETQ. CDR3 nucleotides: TGCGCCAGCAGCTTGGCCCTAGGGGGTGCCCCCTACGAGCAGTACTTC. It is translated as CASSLALGGAPYEQYF.

The CDR3 spells CSARIAGRSGEQYF. In nucleotides, the CDR3 is TGCAGTGCTAGAATAGCGGGAAGGTCGGGGGAGCAGTACTTC. V usage is TRBV20-1 and J usage is TRBJ2-7; 8 bases are shared with TRBD2. The germline V gene encodes CDR1 DFQATT and CDR2 SNEGSKA (reference sequence). The CDR3 is 14 residues long. J gave up 7 bases and V 2 bases, and 10 bases lay outside the gene matches.

Ten or more counts support this clonotype. This chain links TRBV6-1 with TRBJ1-5; possible D gene TRBD1, 5 bases. The germline V and J ends were trimmed by 7 bases and 1 base, with 11 bases remaining between them. The length of the CDR3 is 14 residues. From germline, CDR1 is MNHNS and CDR2 SASEGT. CDR3 nucleotides: TGTGCCAGCAAATCGGGACGGAGCAATCAGCCCCAGCATTTT. This codes for CASKSGRSNQPQHF.

This clonotype has only a few counts. This sequence joins TRBV7-9 and TRBJ2-1, with 11 positions matching TRBD1. The junction had 10 bases not matched to a gene; V was cut back by 5 bases and J by 7 bases. The CDR3 totals 16 residues. Per the germline V gene, CDR1 is SEHNR and CDR2 is FQNEAQ (reference sequence). The chain's CDR3 is CASSVTRDRGGNEQFF. The CDR3 nucleotides are TGTGCCAGCAGCGTAACCCGGGACAGGGGGGGGAATGAGCAGTTCTTC.

This clonotype was seen only a few times. The chain links TRBV6-5 to TRBJ2-7, with D perhaps given as TRBD1 or TRBD2 (5 bases each). CDR3 size: 15 residues. The germline V gene encodes CDR1 MNHEY and CDR2 SVGAGI. Trimming took 5 bases from V and 1 from J, leaving 15 bases between them. CDR3 sequence: CASSRGPPGSYEQYF. CDR3 bases: TGTGCCAGCAGTCGGGGACCGCCCGGGTCCTACGAGCAGTACTTC.

In this sample, this clonotype turned up a few times. Here the CDR3 DNA reads TGCGCCAGCAGTAAACCCTGGACAGGGGACTTTAATCAGCCCCAGCATTTT. It translates to CASSKPWTGDFNQPQHF. The chain couples TRBV10-2 to TRBJ1-5, with 9 bases lining up with TRBD1. V shed 5 bases, J shed 4 bases, and the junction held 12 bases outside the gene matches. Germline CDR1 is WSHSY and CDR2 is SAAADI. CDR3 length equals 17 residues.

V is TRBV23-1 and J is TRBJ1-2; TRBD1 matches 9 bases. Being an ORF, TRBV23-1 has a function that is uncertain. The CDR3 runs to 20 residues. V shed 0 bases, J shed 3 bases, and the junction held 17 bases outside the gene matches. DNA for the CDR3: TGCGCCAGCAGTCAATCGTGTATTGGACAGGGGCCCCTATCCCACTATGGCTACACCTTC. Encoded protein: CASSQSCIGQGPLSHYGYTF.

The chain recombines TRBV18 with TRBJ1-2; 8 positions match TRBD1. The CDR3 length is 14 residues. V was pared by 2 bases and J by 6 bases, with 5 bases of the junction left unmatched. The germline V gene encodes CDR1 KGHSH and CDR2 LQKENI. The CDR3 reads CASSPFAGGDGYTF. Written as DNA, the CDR3 is TGTGCCAGCTCACCATTCGCAGGGGGCGATGGCTACACCTTC.

There are a few counts of this clonotype. The chain couples TRBV6-1 to TRBJ1-4; D not resolved. The CDR3 spans 15 residues. The ends were cut back, 5 bases at V and 2 bases at J, with 12 bases in the middle. The germline V gene encodes CDR1 MNHNS and CDR2 SASEGT. The CDR3 region has the DNA TGTGCCAGCAGTCGGCAGATGGGCACTAATGAAAAACTGTTTTTT. This gives the protein CASSRQMGTNEKLFF.

This clonotype was counted ten times or more. The rearrangement links TRBV11-2 to TRBJ1-5; 7 nucleotides line up with TRBD1. The CDR3 consists of 21 residues. V gave up 2 bases and J gave up 4 bases; unmatched junction bases: 23. From germline, CDR1 is SGHAT and CDR2 FQNNGV. The CDR3 nucleotides read TGTGCCAGCAGCTTAAACAGGGGTCCCCCATCCTATCCCGTAGTAAATCAGCCCCAGCATTTT. It codes for CASSLNRGPPSYPVVNQPQHF. Drawing the rest from reference TRBV11-2 and TRBJ1-5, the complete variable domain is EAGVAQSPRYKIIEKRQSVAFWCNPISGHATLYWYQQILGQGPKLLIQFQNNGVVDDSQLPKDRFSAERLKGVDSTLKIQPAKLEDSAVYLCASSLNRGPPSYPVVNQPQHFGDGTRLSIL.

The CDR3 is CASSQEVGETQYF. In DNA, the CDR3 is TGTGCCAGCAGCCAAGAGGTCGGAGAGACCCAGTACTTC. J is TRBJ2-5 and V is TRBV3-1; no clear D gene. The V end lost 0 bases, the J end lost 4 bases, and 6 bases lay between the germline ends. This CDR3 comprises 13 residues. Germline V gene sequence: CDR1 LGHDT, CDR2 YNNKEL (reference sequence).

This clonotype has more than one count but fewer than ten. The chain carries TRBV7-9 and TRBJ2-1; TRBD2 agrees at 9 bases. The CDR3 runs 16 residues. V lost 3 bases and J lost 2; bases outside the gene matches: 5. CDR1 and CDR2 from the germline V gene are SEHNR and FQNEAQ (reference sequence). CDR3 bases: TGTGCCAGCAGCTTTTCGGGACTAGCAGCCTACAATGAGCAGTTCTTC. It is translated as CASSFSGLAAYNEQFF. The full variable domain, rest sourced from reference TRBV7-9 and TRBJ2-1, is DTGVSQNPRHKITKRGQNVTFRCDPISEHNRLYWYRQTLGQGPEFLTYFQNEAQLEKSRLLSDRFSAERPKGSFSTLEIQRTEQGDSAMYLCASSFSGLAAYNEQFFGPGTRLTVL.

The sample holds many counts of this clonotype. The chain joins TRBV7-2 to TRBJ2-5; 14 nucleotides match TRBD2. The germline gives CDR1 SGHTA, CDR2 FQGNSA. This CDR3 contains 16 residues. V dropped 5 bases and J dropped 4; count of bases not matched to a gene: 6. The CDR3 here is CASSTGTSGRLETQYF. In nucleotides, the CDR3 is TGTGCCAGCAGCACTGGGACTAGCGGGAGATTAGAGACCCAGTACTTC.